This TCR beta chain was sequenced during a study of blood T cell repertoires in COVID-19. The CDR3 covers 15 residues. Clones were sequenced by immunoSEQ multiplex PCR, and TCRdb holds only the in-frame ones, with some missing. This table has about 100,000 clones, around four fifths appearing once. The sequenced material came from peripheral blood. The origin of this receptor is a human donor in a cohort sampled during active COVID-19. The chain recombines TRBV21-1 with TRBJ2-3; the table's D call TRBD1 went unverified against the DNA. TRBV21-1 is tagged as a pseudogene. DNA for the CDR3: TGTGCCAGCACGAATGACAGGGGCGGTACAGATACGCAGTATTTT. This gives the protein CASTNDRGGTDTQYF.